Listed here are 19 T cell receptor beta chains from one sample, sequenced in a study of high-grade serous ovarian cancer treatment subgroups. The tumor samples were collected prior to definitive surgery or chemotherapy. Assay: immunoSEQ multiplex PCR; the TCRdb copy retains only in-frame clones and omits some. This sample carries 2,500 to 3,500 clones, approximately 68% of them seen once, and the ten largest clones take 4.5% to 5%. Input material: tumor tissue. The receptors were sampled from a human donor with high-grade serous ovarian cancer.

The chain joins TRBV19 to TRBJ2-7; TRBD1 matches at 9 bases. Trimming at V came to 3 bases and at J to 0 bases, leaving 3 bases not matched to a gene. This CDR3 comprises 15 residues. In germline, CDR1 is LNHDA, CDR2 SQIVND (reference sequence). CDR3: CASSMGTGTSYEQYF. Written as DNA, the CDR3 is TGTGCCAGTAGTATGGGGACAGGGACCTCCTACGAGCAGTACTTC.

The CDR3 spells CASSSRTGRTPYEQFF. As DNA, the CDR3 is TGTGCCAGCAGTTCCCGGACAGGGCGCACCCCTTATGAGCAGTTCTTC. This chain joins TRBV27 and TRBJ2-1; 8 bases are shared with TRBD1. This CDR3 contains 16 residues. V shed 4 bases, J shed 8 bases, and the junction held 13 bases outside the gene matches. Germline V CDR1 and CDR2: MNHEY, SMNVEV (reference sequence).

This clone was seen a few times. This chain links TRBV5-6 with TRBJ2-5; D possibly corresponds to TRBD1 (6 bases). This CDR3 has 13 amino acids. V gave up 4 bases and J gave up 5 bases, with 12 bases separating them. Per the germline V gene, CDR1 is SGHDT and CDR2 is YYEEEE. CDR3: CASSRPGDETQYF. CDR3 DNA: TGTGCCAGCAGCAGACCAGGGGACGAGACCCAGTACTTC.

This rearrangement joins TRBV9 to TRBJ2-3; D possibly uses TRBD1 or TRBD2 (5 bases each). This CDR3 contains 17 residues. The V gene's germline CDR1 is SGDLS and CDR2 YYNGEE. V dropped 4 bases and J dropped 1 base, with 19 bases sitting between them. The DNA of the CDR3 is TGTGCCAGCAGCCCCCAAGTCAGGGAGATGGGCACAGATACGCAGTATTTT. Protein product: CASSPQVREMGTDTQYF.

A single count supports this clone. The J gene is TRBJ2-7, the V gene TRBV20-1; the match to TRBD1 covers 7 bases. Germline loops: CDR1 DFQATT, CDR2 SNEGSKA (reference sequence). V lost 5 bases to trimming and J lost 4 bases; unmatched junction nucleotides: 2. There are 11 residues in the CDR3. The CDR3 loop reads CSARQGYEQYF. CDR3 in DNA: TGCAGTGCTCGACAGGGTTACGAGCAGTACTTC.

The chain combines TRBV6-1 with TRBJ2-7; a weak D match, TRBD2 (5 bases). Per germline, CDR1 MNHNS and CDR2 SASEGT. With 1 base removed from V and 4 bases from J, the gap between germline ends came to 8 bases. The CDR3 length is 13 residues. Here the CDR3 reads CASSEESGYEQYF. CDR3 nucleotides: TGTGCCAGCAGTGAAGAGAGCGGATACGAGCAGTACTTC.

The chain carries TRBV10-3 and TRBJ2-7; D gene uncertain. The CDR3 runs to 12 residues. Germline V gene sequence: CDR1 ENHRY, CDR2 SYGVKD. V gave up 4 bases and J gave up 1 base, with 5 bases separating them. Here the CDR3 DNA reads TGTGCCATCAGTGTCTCATCCTACGAGCAGTACTTC. This translates into CAISVSSYEQYF.

V is TRBV7-2 and J is TRBJ2-5, with 13 bases matching TRBD2. The V gene's germline CDR1 is SGHTA and CDR2 FQGNSA. The V and J ends lost 5 bases and 0 bases, in that order; junction bases with no gene match: 3. CDR3 length equals 16 residues. The CDR3 sequence is CASSGGLAGYQETQYF. DNA for the CDR3: TGTGCCAGCAGCGGGGGACTAGCGGGGTACCAAGAGACCCAGTACTTC.

The CDR3 reads CASSLGGGGGEQYF. Written as DNA, the CDR3 is TGTGCCAGCAGCTTGGGAGGGGGCGGAGGCGAGCAGTACTTC. V gene TRBV5-4 combines with J gene TRBJ2-7; 7 nucleotides match TRBD1. The CDR3 extends over 14 amino acids. The J segment lost 6 bases and the V segment lost 0 bases, leaving 6 bases of the junction unmatched. The germline V gene has CDR1 SGHNT and CDR2 YYREEE (reference sequence).

V is TRBV4-1 and J is TRBJ2-3; 7 bases are a match to TRBD1. The germline CDR1 and CDR2 sequences are MGHRA and YSYEKL. With 0 bases clipped from V and 4 bases from J, the junction kept 7 bases outside the gene matches. The CDR3 contains 16 residues. The CDR3 is CASSQDDRASADTQYF. Written as DNA, the CDR3 is TGCGCCAGCAGCCAAGATGACAGGGCGAGCGCAGATACGCAGTATTTT.

The chain links TRBV6-5 to TRBJ1-2, with D maybe TRBD1 (5 bases). This CDR3 is 11 amino acids long. Germline V gene lookup returns CDR1 MNHEY and CDR2 SVGAGI. V lost 4 bases and J lost 8, with 8 bases in between. The CDR3 reads CASSWGGGYTF. CDR3 DNA sequence: TGTGCCAGCAGTTGGGGGGGAGGCTACACCTTC.

The chain is built from TRBV7-2 and TRBJ2-3, with a weak D call TRBD2 (5 bases). Germline-derived CDR1 and CDR2 are SGHTA and FQGNSA. Between the trimmed V and J ends, which lost 1 base and 4 bases, there was a span of 12 bases. CDR3 length: 15 residues. CDR3 amino acids: CASSLVLLEADTQYF. CDR3 DNA sequence: TGTGCCAGCAGCTTAGTGTTACTAGAAGCAGATACGCAGTATTTT.

V usage is TRBV11-2 and J usage is TRBJ2-7; the match to TRBD1 covers 9 bases. There are 13 residues in the CDR3. The V gene end was trimmed by 6 bases and the J gene end by 5 bases; junction bases not matched to a gene: 5. The germline CDR1 and CDR2 sequences are SGHAT and FQNNGV. CDR3 sequence: CASRRTGENEQYF. CDR3 nucleotides: TGTGCCAGCAGACGGACAGGGGAAAACGAGCAGTACTTC.

The chain joins TRBV14 to TRBJ2-7; D remains ambiguous. Trimming cost V 1 base and J 4 bases, with 8 bases left between them. Germline-derived CDR1 and CDR2 are SGHDN and FVKESK. The CDR3 totals 13 residues. Written as DNA, the CDR3 is TGTGCCAGCAGCCAAGGGCTCACTTACGAGCAGTACTTC. Its translation: CASSQGLTYEQYF.

The genes are TRBV9 and TRBJ2-7, with 7 bases matching TRBD2. J lost 0 bases, V lost 0 bases, and 3 bases had no gene match. The CDR3 is 15 amino acids. CDR1 SGDLS and CDR2 YYNGEE come from the germline V gene. In DNA form, the CDR3 reads TGTGCCAGCAGCGTAGAGCGGGACCCCTCCTACGAGCAGTACTTC. Amino acid sequence: CASSVERDPSYEQYF. The variable domain in full, completed from reference TRBV9 and TRBJ2-7, reads DSGVTQTPKHLITATGQRVTLRCSPRSGDLSVYWYQQSLDQGLQFLIQYYNGEERAKGNILERFSAQQFPDLHSELNLSSLELGDSALYFCASSVERDPSYEQYFGPGTRLTVT.

The chain carries TRBV27 and TRBJ2-3; 12 nucleotides agree with TRBD2. Unmatched junction bases numbered 10, after V lost 2 bases and J lost 4 bases. This CDR3 spans 18 amino acids. Germline assignment: CDR1 MNHEY and CDR2 SMNVEV (reference sequence). The CDR3 region is CASSLTASGGALADTQYF. DNA of the CDR3: TGTGCCAGCAGTTTAACCGCTAGCGGGGGGGCGTTGGCAGATACGCAGTATTTT.

This chain joins TRBV6-1 and TRBJ1-4; 8 nucleotides line up with TRBD1. CDR1 is MNHNS, CDR2 SASEGT, per germline. Trimming removed 4 bases from V and 4 bases from J; junction bases left unmatched: 11. CDR3 length: 17 residues. CDR3 nucleotide sequence: TGTGCCAGCAGTGTTAGGACAGGGACCTACAGTAATGAAAAACTGTTTTTT. Protein sequence: CASSVRTGTYSNEKLFF.

This clone was seen a single time. The chain recombines TRBV5-1 with TRBJ2-7; D is perhaps TRBD1 (5 bases). Trimming shortened V by 4 bases and J by 6 bases, and 14 bases separated the two germline ends. In germline, CDR1 is SGHRS, CDR2 YFSETQ. This CDR3 contains 13 residues. The CDR3 sequence: CASSREPRGEQYF. In nucleotides, the CDR3 is TGCGCCAGCAGCCGCGAACCTAGGGGCGAGCAGTACTTC. The complete variable domain, with remaining parts taken from reference TRBV5-1 and TRBJ2-7, reads KAGVTQTPRYLIKTRGQQVTLSCSPISGHRSVSWYQQTPGQGLQFLFEYFSETQRNKGNFPGRFSGRQFSNSRSEMNVSTLELGDSALYLCASSREPRGEQYFGPGTRLTVT.

The rearrangement links TRBV10-2 to TRBJ2-7, with 9 positions matching TRBD1. This CDR3 has 14 residues. Germline V gene data show CDR1 as WSHSY and CDR2 as SAAADI. After removal of 4 bases from V and 7 bases from J, the junction contained 8 bases not matched to a gene. CDR3 bases: TGCGCCAGCAGTGCCCCGGGACAGGGATGGGAGCAGTACTTC. Amino acids: CASSAPGQGWEQYF.